This T cell receptor (beta chain) came from a study of OX40 agonist ivuxolimab in advanced cancers. The data were produced by immunoSEQ multiplex PCR, yet TCRdb's version contains in-frame clones alone and is incomplete. The repertoire holds 70,000 to 80,000 clones, with about 89% as singletons. This CDR3 comprises 13 residues. The germline CDR1 and CDR2 sequences are MNHEY and SVGAGI. V lost 4 bases, J lost 3 bases, and 9 bases lay in between. V gene TRBV6-5 combines with J gene TRBJ1-2; a weak D match, TRBD1 (5 bases). This clonotype originated in an adult with an advanced solid tumor such as melanoma, head and neck, liver or kidney cancer. The source was CD4+ or CD8+ T cells sorted from blood, collected in a trial of the OX40 agonist ivuxolimab. CDR3 protein: CASSFSGDYGYTF. CDR3 bases: TGTGCCAGCAGTTTCTCGGGGGACTATGGCTACACCTTC.